This T cell receptor beta chain was sequenced for a study of blood T cell repertoires in COVID-19. Study summary: Nucleic acid was either cDNA or gDNA, and it came from T cells, B-cell-depleted T cells, or PBMCs.

Only in-frame clones appear in the TCRdb table, and some are missing; sequencing was by immunoSEQ multiplex PCR. The data hold 100,000 or so clones, with around nine tenths observed a single time. Germline V gene lookup returns CDR1 SNHLY and CDR2 FYNNEI. V lost 6 bases, J lost 1 base, and 8 bases stayed unmatched. The length of the CDR3 is 16 residues. This clone has just one count. This clonotype was sampled from a woman aged 45-60 years in a cohort sampled during active COVID-19. Sequenced material: peripheral blood. The chain uses TRBV2 and TRBJ2-7, with 11 bases that match TRBD1. The DNA of the CDR3 is TGTGCCAGCAGGAGAGATTGGGACAGGGGGTCCTACGAGCAGTACTTC. Encoded protein: CASRRDWDRGSYEQYF.